Listed below are T cell receptor beta chains from one sample, sequenced in a study of blood T cell repertoires in COVID-19. Libraries were prepared by immunoSEQ multiplex PCR; TCRdb keeps only in-frame clonotypes and omits some of them. In the table there are approximately 61,000 clones, 85% to 90% of which are singletons. Sequenced sample: peripheral blood. Every receptor here comes from an elderly woman with active COVID-19. CDR3s include the opening cysteine and the closing phenylalanine or tryptophan. A D gene is named only where the DNA matches it firmly. Expanded clones are given a class, and other clones once, few, many or no size at all.

>.|TRBD2|TRBJ2-1|TRBV20-1
CSASIAGGYYNEQFF
TGCAGTGCTAGTATAGCGGGGGGTTACTACAATGAGCAGTTCTTC
>.|TRBD1|TRBJ2-3|TRBV10-3
CAISEQGAGRTDTQYF
TGTGCCATCAGTGAGCAGGGGGCAGGTCGCACAGATACGCAGTATTTT
>.|.|TRBJ2-2|TRBV5-6
CASSYDRDTGELFF
TGTGCCAGCAGCTACGACAGAGACACCGGGGAGCTGTTTTTT
>.|TRBD2|TRBJ2-1|TRBV20-1
CSASRRSGDSNEQFF
TGCAGTGCTAGTCGTAGAAGCGGGGATTCGAATGAGCAGTTCTTC
>.|.|TRBJ2-7|TRBV4-3
CASSQDAAGDIRQYF
TGCGCCAGCAGCCAAGATGCGGCAGGGGACATACGACAGTACTTC
>.|TRBD2|TRBJ2-1|TRBV19
CASASSGGANEQFF
TGTGCCAGCGCCTCTAGCGGGGGGGCCAATGAGCAGTTCTTC
>once|TRBD2|TRBJ2-5|TRBV10-2
CASSERSSGEETQYF
TGCGCCAGCAGTGAGCGGTCTAGCGGGGAAGAGACCCAGTACTTC
>.|.|TRBJ2-3|TRBV11-3
CASSLGLGATDTQYF
TGTGCCAGCAGCTTAGGGTTGGGAGCCACAGATACGCAGTATTTT
>.|.|TRBJ1-2|TRBV30
CAWSLGQNYGYTF
TGTGCCTGGAGCCTCGGACAGAACTATGGCTACACCTTC
>.|.|TRBJ2-3|TRBV27
CASKLDRFTDTQYF
TGTGCCAGCAAACTGGACAGATTCACAGATACGCAGTATTTT
>few|TRBD1|TRBJ2-7|TRBV7-2
CASSLYGTGSYEQYF
TGTGCCAGCAGCCTTTACGGGACAGGGTCCTACGAGCAGTACTTC
>.|TRBD2|TRBJ2-5|TRBV28
CASSFFGGGIHQETQYF
TGTGCCAGCAGTTTTTTCGGCGGGGGGATTCACCAAGAGACCCAGTACTTC
>few|TRBD2|TRBJ2-5|TRBV12-3/TRBV12-4
CASSIRGLAVYYF
TGTGCCAGCAGTATCCGAGGGCTAGCGGTCTATTACTTC